Each of the 3 T cell receptor beta chains below was sequenced from the same sample in a study of blood T cells in healthy people across ages. With a J-beta primer mix and a sample-barcoded 5' primer, a second PCR ran 7 to 11 cycles. TCRdb processed the 5' RACE reads anew with MiXCR; each CDR3 protein has one entry. Here the sample spans about a million distinct CDR3 sequences, approximately 38% being singletons. The specimen was blood. The origin of the receptors is a man between 18 and 29 years old in good health.

Regarding this clonotype: Possible read error: a much larger clone is one base away. J is TRBJ1-2 and V is TRBV12-3 or TRBV12-4; no clear D gene. Trimming removed 7 bases from V and 1 base from J, with 10 bases in between. The CDR3 length is 13 residues. The chain's CDR3 is CASKDRINYGYTF. The CDR3 DNA is TGTGCCAGCAAAGACCGGATTAACTATGGCTACACCTTC.

For this clonotype: This CDR3 is missing its conserved last phenylalanine or tryptophan, likely due to a read error. The limits of the CDR3 on the DNA are not certain, so only TCRdb's listed CDR3 is given. CDR3 protein: CASSPGLADDATDTEYS. This sequence joins TRBV12-3 or TRBV12-4 and TRBJ2-3; the D segment call TRBD2 is taken from the table without a DNA check. 17 amino acids form the CDR3, both terminal residues included.

This clonotype has just a few counts. This chain connects TRBV12-3 or TRBV12-4 to TRBJ1-2; D perhaps matches TRBD1 (6 bases). This CDR3 is 14 amino acids long. V lost 7 bases to trimming and J lost 0 bases, with 12 bases between them. CDR3 region: CASMAGHANYGYTF. CDR3 in DNA: TGTGCCAGCATGGCGGGACACGCTAACTATGGCTACACCTTC.